This entry describes one TCR beta chain. This CDR3 is 14 amino acids long. CDR1 LNHDA and CDR2 SQIVND come from the germline V gene (reference sequence). The V gene lost 3 bases and the J gene lost 4 bases, with 13 bases spanning the gap. Although they were nominally healthy when sampled, donors likely had unrecorded immune exposures. The data were taken from a study of cytomegalovirus exposure and HLA in healthy donors. PCR used 60 Vbeta primers and 13 Jbeta primers. Generated by immunoSEQ multiplex PCR, the TCRdb table keeps only in-frame clones and is missing some. The table lists around 100,000 clones.

Sequencing was done on a sample of PBMCs. The clonotype was recovered from a man aged 35-49 years in good health and CMV-seronegative. The rearrangement uses TRBV19 and TRBJ2-7, with D possibly TRBD1 on 6 matching bases. CDR3 nucleotide sequence: TGTGCCAGTAGTATCGACAGGTCCTATTACGAGCAGTACTTC. It translates to CASSIDRSYYEQYF.